Listed below are T cell receptor beta chains from one sample, sequenced in a study of cytomegalovirus exposure and HLA in healthy donors. TCRdb's table, derived via immunoSEQ multiplex PCR, lists solely in-frame clones and lacks some. Of 160,000 or so clones in the sample, about 80% are singletons; the top ten hold 9.5% to 10%. The sample was PBMCs. Every receptor here comes from a man aged 18 to 30 in good health and CMV-seropositive. Both conserved end residues are part of each CDR3. The order of the fields is clone size, V gene, D gene, J gene, CDR3 DNA, CDR3 protein. D genes are given only for firm matches. Clone size is shown for a subset of rows, as once, few, many or a class of expanded clone.

size: .; V: TRBV30; D: .; J: TRBJ2-2; DNA: TGTGCCTGGAACGGGGGGCAAAGGAACACCGGGGAGCTGTTTTTT; CDR3: CAWNGGQRNTGELFF
size: .; V: TRBV4-2; D: .; J: TRBJ1-2; DNA: TGTGCCAGCAGCCAAGTAAGCCTGGTCGGAGACTTCTCCGGCTACACCTTC; CDR3: CASSQVSLVGDFSGYTF
size: once; V: TRBV7-9; D: .; J: TRBJ1-1; DNA: TGTGCCAGCAGCGGGACTTCGGGGGGTGAAGCTTTCTTT; CDR3: CASSGTSGGEAFF
size: .; V: TRBV5-1; D: TRBD1; J: TRBJ1-2; DNA: TGCGCCAATTGGGACAGCTCTAACTATGGCTACACCTTC; CDR3: CANWDSSNYGYTF
size: .; V: TRBV5-5; D: .; J: TRBJ1-3; DNA: TGTGCCAGCCAGGCAGCGGGGAACCCTGGAAACACCATATATTTT; CDR3: CASQAAGNPGNTIYF
size: .; V: TRBV5-4; D: TRBD2; J: TRBJ2-3; DNA: TGTGCCAGCAGCCCTACTAGCGGGAGGGGCGCAGATACGCAGTATTTT; CDR3: CASSPTSGRGADTQYF
size: .; V: TRBV2; D: TRBD2; J: TRBJ2-5; DNA: TGTGCCAGCACTTCCTTCCAGTGGGGGGGAGAGACCCAGTACTTC; CDR3: CASTSFQWGGETQYF
size: .; V: TRBV29-1; D: .; J: TRBJ2-7; DNA: TGCAGCGTTAAGCGGACAGAGACCTACGAGCAGTACTTC; CDR3: CSVKRTETYEQYF
size: .; V: TRBV25-1; D: .; J: TRBJ1-2; DNA: TGTGCCAGCAGCGATTTAGGAGGCGGTAACTATGGCTACACCTTC; CDR3: CASSDLGGGNYGYTF
size: .; V: TRBV14; D: TRBD1; J: TRBJ2-4; DNA: TGTGCCAGCAGCCAAGTCCGGACAGGGGACTATTCAGCCAAAAACATTCAGTACTTC; CDR3: CASSQVRTGDYSAKNIQYF
size: .; V: TRBV5-1; D: .; J: TRBJ2-3; DNA: TGCGCCAGCAGCTTGGGGGGGGGCTTTGGCACAGATACGCAGTATTTT; CDR3: CASSLGGGFGTDTQYF
size: .; V: TRBV7-8; D: TRBD1; J: TRBJ1-2; DNA: TGTGCCAGCACTAGGGGGACAGGGGATAGGGGCTACACCTTC; CDR3: CASTRGTGDRGYTF
size: .; V: TRBV12-5; D: .; J: TRBJ2-5; DNA: TGTGCTAGTGGTCTAGGTTCTGAGACCCAGTACTTC; CDR3: CASGLGSETQYF
size: .; V: TRBV5-1; D: .; J: TRBJ1-2; DNA: TGCGCCAGCAGCTTGGGACAGGACTATGGCTACACCTTC; CDR3: CASSLGQDYGYTF
size: few; V: TRBV5-1; D: .; J: TRBJ2-2; DNA: TGCGCCAGCTCTTGGGCGGGGAGTACCGGGGAGCTGTTTTTT; CDR3: CASSWAGSTGELFF
size: once; V: TRBV5-1; D: .; J: TRBJ1-2; DNA: TGCGCCAGCAGCTTGGGTGAGCGAGATGGCTACACCTTC; CDR3: CASSLGERDGYTF
size: .; V: TRBV29-1; D: TRBD1; J: TRBJ2-5; DNA: TGCAGCGTTGTTGGACAGGGGCTCTGGACCCAGTACTTC; CDR3: CSVVGQGLWTQYF
size: .; V: TRBV28; D: .; J: TRBJ1-2; DNA: TGTGCCAGCAGTACAACTAGGACTCCCTATGGCTACACCTTC; CDR3: CASSTTRTPYGYTF
size: .; V: TRBV6-5; D: .; J: TRBJ1-5; DNA: TGTGCCACGTCCGACACCTACAATCAGCCCCAGCATTTT; CDR3: CATSDTYNQPQHF
size: .; V: TRBV10-2; D: .; J: TRBJ2-1; DNA: TGCGCCAGCAGGGCAGGGGTAAACAATGAGCAGTTCTTC; CDR3: CASRAGVNNEQFF
size: few; V: TRBV6-1; D: .; J: TRBJ1-5; DNA: TGTGCCAGCAGTGTGTTAGGGGATAGCAATCAGCCCCAGCATTTT; CDR3: CASSVLGDSNQPQHF
size: .; V: TRBV2; D: .; J: TRBJ1-4; DNA: TGTGCCAGCAGTATTACAGGGTTTGAAAAACTGTTTTTT; CDR3: CASSITGFEKLFF
size: .; V: TRBV15; D: .; J: TRBJ1-2; DNA: TGTGCCACCAGCAGAGATCGAGGCAGATCGGATGGCTACACCTTC; CDR3: CATSRDRGRSDGYTF
size: .; V: TRBV19; D: .; J: TRBJ2-1; DNA: TGTGCCAGTAGTCTTTCTAGTGGGGGGGCACTTGAGCAGTTCTTC; CDR3: CASSLSSGGALEQFF
size: once; V: TRBV4-3; D: TRBD1; J: TRBJ1-1; DNA: TGCGCCAGCAGCCCCGACAGGGTCAAGAACACTGAAGCTTTCTTT; CDR3: CASSPDRVKNTEAFF
size: .; V: TRBV23-1; D: TRBD1; J: TRBJ2-7; DNA: TGCGCCAGCAGTCAATCGCGACAGGGCAACTCTCCCGACGAGCAGTACTTC; CDR3: CASSQSRQGNSPDEQYF
size: few; V: TRBV4-3; D: .; J: TRBJ2-5; DNA: TGCGCCAGCAGCCAAGATCGGAGGGAGACCCAGTACTTC; CDR3: CASSQDRRETQYF
size: once; V: TRBV6-5; D: .; J: TRBJ2-7; DNA: TGTGCCAGCAGGAGGACAATTTCCTACGAGCAGTACTTC; CDR3: CASRRTISYEQYF
size: .; V: TRBV30; D: .; J: TRBJ2-1; DNA: TGTGCCTGGAGTGTTGGTAAGGAGGTTTACAATGAGCAGTTCTTC; CDR3: CAWSVGKEVYNEQFF
size: .; V: TRBV9; D: .; J: TRBJ2-1; DNA: TGTGCCAGCAGCGTAGGCGCGTACAATGAGCAGTTCTTC; CDR3: CASSVGAYNEQFF
size: .; V: TRBV30; D: .; J: TRBJ2-7; DNA: TGTGCCTGGGCCTTTAGCTCCTACGAGCAGTACTTC; CDR3: CAWAFSSYEQYF